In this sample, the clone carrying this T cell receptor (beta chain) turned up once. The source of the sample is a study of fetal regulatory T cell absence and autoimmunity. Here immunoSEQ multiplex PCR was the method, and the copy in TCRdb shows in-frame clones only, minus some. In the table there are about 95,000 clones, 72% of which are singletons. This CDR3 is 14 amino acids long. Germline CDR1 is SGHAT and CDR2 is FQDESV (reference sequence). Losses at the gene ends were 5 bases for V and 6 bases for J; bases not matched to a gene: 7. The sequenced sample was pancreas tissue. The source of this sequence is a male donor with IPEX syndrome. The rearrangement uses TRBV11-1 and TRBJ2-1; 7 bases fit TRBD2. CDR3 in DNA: TGTGCCAGCAGCCCCCGGACTAGTGGCAATGAGCAGTTCTTC. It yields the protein CASSPRTSGNEQFF.